The TCR beta chain described here comes from a study of T-cell reconstitution after alpha-beta-depleted transplantation in children. As for this clonotype: A much larger clone is a single base away; this may be a read error.

The authors prepared the TCRbeta library with unique molecular identifiers. TCRdb re-derived calls from the PCR reads in MiXCR, one entry per CDR3 protein. The sample carries some 6,000 distinct CDR3 sequences, under 20% recorded once. This CDR3 has 14 amino acids. Per the germline V gene, CDR1 is LNHNV and CDR2 is YYDKDF (reference sequence). V dropped 7 bases and J dropped 3; count of bases not matched to a gene: 4. The sample was PBMCs, mostly from graft donor cells, taken 60 days after TCRalphabeta/CD19-depleted stem cell transplant. The gene calls are TRBV15 and TRBJ2-7; 12 positions match TRBD2. The clonotype comes from a male patient younger than 18 who had a stem cell transplant for acute myeloid leukemia, so the T cells may come from the graft donor. The CDR3: CATNRGLAGYEQYF. In DNA, the CDR3 is TGTGCCACCAACAGGGGACTAGCGGGCTACGAGCAGTACTTC.